The T cell receptor beta chain under discussion was sequenced for a study of CD8 T cells in Susac syndrome. Sequencing of TCR beta drew on CD8+ and CD4+ T cells from blood. The controls were healthy donors who were matched for age and sex. Negative isolation yielded CD8+ and CD4+ T cells; FACS enriched TEMRA cells. With random hexamers, 0.5 to 1 ug RNA was reverse transcribed. By means of immunoSEQ multiplex PCR, TCR beta CDR3 spanning 54 Vbeta and 13 Jbeta underwent amplification. TCRdb re-called the immunoSEQ multiplex PCR reads with MiXCR, one entry per CDR3 protein. The top ten clones hold under 0.095% of a sample with about 150,000 distinct CDR3 sequences, around 94% of them seen once. Per the germline V gene, CDR1 is MGHDK and CDR2 is SYGVNS. Trimming left V 3 bases short and J 10 bases short, with 4 bases between. The CDR3 has 10 amino acids.

The sequence was collected from a human donor in good health. Sequencing was done on a sample of CD4+ T cells from PBMCs. The V and J genes are TRBV25-1 and TRBJ2-1; D remains unclear. The CDR3 reads CASSDGEQFF. The CDR3 bases are TGTGCCAGCAGTGACGGCGAGCAGTTCTTC.